This TCR beta chain derives from a study of CD8 T cells in Susac syndrome. Study in general: Treatment status at blood draw for the Susac syndrome patients was therapy-naive, corticosteroids, or intravenous immunoglobulin alone.

Reverse transcription of about 0.5 to 1 ug RNA used random hexamers. Across 54 Vbeta and 13 Jbeta, TCR beta CDR3 was amplified with immunoSEQ multiplex PCR. TCRdb itself ran the immunoSEQ multiplex PCR reads through MiXCR, one entry per CDR3 protein. The sample shows about 53,000 distinct CDR3 sequences, about 95% of them seen only once. This clonotype occurred a few times. The CDR3 runs to 14 residues. V shed 0 bases and J shed 8 bases, with 9 bases lying between them. Germline CDR1 is SGDLS and CDR2 is YYNGEE. Sequencing was performed on CD8+ T cells from PBMCs. The chain employs TRBV9 and TRBJ1-6; no definite D call. This sequence was found in a human donor with Susac syndrome. CDR3 in amino acids: CASSVGGFDSPLHF. CDR3 DNA sequence: TGTGCCAGCAGCGTAGGAGGATTCGATTCACCCCTCCACTTT.